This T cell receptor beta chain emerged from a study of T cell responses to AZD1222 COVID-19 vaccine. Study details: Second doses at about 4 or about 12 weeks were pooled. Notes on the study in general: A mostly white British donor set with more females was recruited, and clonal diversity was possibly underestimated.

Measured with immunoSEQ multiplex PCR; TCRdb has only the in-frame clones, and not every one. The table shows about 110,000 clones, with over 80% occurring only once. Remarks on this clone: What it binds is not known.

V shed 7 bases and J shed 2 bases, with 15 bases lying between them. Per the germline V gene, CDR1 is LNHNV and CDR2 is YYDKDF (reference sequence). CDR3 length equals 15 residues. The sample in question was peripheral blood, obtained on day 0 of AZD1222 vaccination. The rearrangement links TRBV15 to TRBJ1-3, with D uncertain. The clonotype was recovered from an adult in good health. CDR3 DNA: TGTGCCACCACCCGAGGCCGGGGAGCTGGAAACACCATATATTTT. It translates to CATTRGRGAGNTIYF.